Listed below are T cell receptor beta chains from one sample, sequenced in a study of T cells in Graves' hyperthyroidism and ophthalmopathy. TCRdb reprocessed the multiplex PCR reads with MiXCR, giving one entry per CDR3 protein. The sample lists hundreds of thousands of distinct CDR3 sequences, about 14% occurring once. The source material was blood. The receptors come from a woman in her fifties or sixties with Graves' ophthalmopathy. CDR3s include the opening cysteine and the closing phenylalanine or tryptophan. Each record gives: V gene, J gene, clone size, D gene, CDR3 protein, CDR3 DNA. D genes are given only for firm matches. Size is omitted from some rows. Given values are once, few, many or a class for expanded clones.

TRBV20-1	TRBJ1-1	many	TRBD1	CSASDQGDTEAFF	TGCAGTGCTAGTGACCAGGGGGACACTGAAGCTTTCTTT
TRBV6-2/TRBV6-3	TRBJ2-3	many	TRBD2	CASSYDGLAGVPSTDTQYF	TGTGCCAGCAGCTACGATGGACTAGCGGGAGTGCCTAGCACAGATACGCAGTATTTT
TRBV20-1	TRBJ2-7	many	TRBD2	CSATSTSGSYEQYF	TGCAGTGCTACGTCAACTAGCGGATCCTACGAGCAGTACTTC
TRBV19	TRBJ1-6	NA	TRBD1	CASRTGNSPLHF	TGTGCCAGCCGGACAGGGAATTCACCCCTCCACTTT
TRBV6-7	TRBJ1-4	once	NA	CASSYVGGMNEKLFF	TGTGCCAGCAGTTACGTAGGGGGGATGAATGAAAAACTGTTTTTT
TRBV20-1	TRBJ2-7	many	NA	CSARSSIPARAYEQYF	TGCAGTGCTAGGTCCTCGATTCCCGCCAGGGCCTACGAGCAGTACTTC
TRBV11-2	TRBJ2-1	many	NA	CASSLGLVVLNEQFF	TGTGCCAGCAGCTTAGGACTAGTGGTACTGAATGAGCAGTTCTTC
TRBV27	TRBJ2-7	many	TRBD1	CASSSAPGQHILDYEQYF	TGTGCCAGCAGTTCTGCTCCGGGACAGCACATCCTAGACTACGAGCAGTACTTC
TRBV6-2/TRBV6-3	TRBJ1-5	many	NA	CATTGHLSNQPQHF	TGTGCCACCACAGGACACCTTAGCAATCAGCCCCAGCATTTT
TRBV7-9	TRBJ2-3	many	NA	CASSQGTADTQYF	TGTGCCAGCAGCCAAGGAACGGCAGATACGCAGTATTTT
TRBV6-2/TRBV6-3	TRBJ2-2	many	NA	CASRQTTTNTGELFF	TGTGCCAGCAGACAGACTACCACGAACACCGGGGAGCTGTTTTTT
TRBV10-3	TRBJ2-2	many	TRBD2	CAISERSPGLAGVITGELFF	TGTGCCATCAGTGAGCGCAGTCCGGGACTAGCGGGAGTGATTACCGGGGAGCTGTTTTTT
TRBV28	TRBJ2-3	many	TRBD2	CASSLRERGGRYGDTQYF	TGTGCCAGCAGTTTACGCGAAAGAGGCGGGAGGTATGGAGATACGCAGTATTTT
TRBV7-9	TRBJ2-5	many	NA	CASPGLSGTETQYF	TGTGCCAGCCCCGGGTTGTCGGGCACGGAGACCCAGTACTTC
TRBV7-2	TRBJ2-3	NA	TRBD1	CASSPTGGPGEVPTDTQYF	TGTGCCAGCAGCCCCACAGGGGGCCCGGGGGAGGTACCCACAGATACGCAGTATTTT
TRBV28	TRBJ1-1	many	NA	CASSSAPGQLNTEAFF	TGTGCCAGCAGTAGTGCACCGGGACAACTGAACACTGAAGCTTTCTTT
TRBV19	TRBJ2-7	few	TRBD1	CASSPHLRDRPYEQYF	TGTGCCAGTAGTCCTCACCTCCGGGACAGACCCTACGAGCAGTACTTC
TRBV3-2	TRBJ2-1	many	NA	CASTFGRECPHNEQFF	TGTGCCAGCACCTTTGGGCGGGAGTGTCCCCACAATGAGCAGTTCTTC
TRBV29-1	TRBJ2-1	NA	TRBD2	CSVELLAGADDEQFF	TGCAGCGTTGAGCTACTAGCGGGAGCGGACGATGAGCAGTTCTTC
TRBV14	TRBJ2-7	many	TRBD2	CASSPWTSGTHEQYF	TGTGCCAGCAGCCCTTGGACTAGCGGGACCCACGAGCAGTACTTC
TRBV7-9	TRBJ1-1	many	NA	CASSLALPLNTEAFF	TGTGCCAGCAGCTTAGCGCTACCGTTGAACACTGAAGCTTTCTTT
TRBV16	TRBJ1-6	few	TRBD1	CASSQLDRGASPLHF	TGTGCCAGCAGCCAATTGGACAGGGGGGCATCACCCCTCCACTTT
TRBV10-3	TRBJ1-5	NA	NA	CAISGGGTNQPQHF	TGTGCCATCAGTGGGGGAGGAACCAATCAGCCCCAGCATTTT
TRBV9	TRBJ1-5	NA	TRBD1	CASSPGTGAAGQPQHF	TGTGCCAGCAGCCCGGGGACAGGGGCTGCGGGTCAGCCCCAGCATTTT
TRBV7-8	TRBJ1-2	NA	NA	CASSPDRPLIYGYTF	TGTGCCAGCAGCCCCGACAGACCCCTAATCTATGGCTACACCTTC
TRBV15	TRBJ2-7	many	NA	CATSREGYEQYF	TGTGCCACCAGCAGAGAGGGGTACGAGCAGTACTTC
TRBV5-8	TRBJ2-1	few	TRBD2	CASSSILAASYNEQFF	TGTGCCAGCAGCTCGATACTAGCGGCCTCCTACAATGAGCAGTTCTTC
TRBV12-3/TRBV12-4	TRBJ2-1	many	TRBD1	CASSTGGYNEQFF	TGTGCCAGCAGTACAGGGGGGTACAATGAGCAGTTCTTC